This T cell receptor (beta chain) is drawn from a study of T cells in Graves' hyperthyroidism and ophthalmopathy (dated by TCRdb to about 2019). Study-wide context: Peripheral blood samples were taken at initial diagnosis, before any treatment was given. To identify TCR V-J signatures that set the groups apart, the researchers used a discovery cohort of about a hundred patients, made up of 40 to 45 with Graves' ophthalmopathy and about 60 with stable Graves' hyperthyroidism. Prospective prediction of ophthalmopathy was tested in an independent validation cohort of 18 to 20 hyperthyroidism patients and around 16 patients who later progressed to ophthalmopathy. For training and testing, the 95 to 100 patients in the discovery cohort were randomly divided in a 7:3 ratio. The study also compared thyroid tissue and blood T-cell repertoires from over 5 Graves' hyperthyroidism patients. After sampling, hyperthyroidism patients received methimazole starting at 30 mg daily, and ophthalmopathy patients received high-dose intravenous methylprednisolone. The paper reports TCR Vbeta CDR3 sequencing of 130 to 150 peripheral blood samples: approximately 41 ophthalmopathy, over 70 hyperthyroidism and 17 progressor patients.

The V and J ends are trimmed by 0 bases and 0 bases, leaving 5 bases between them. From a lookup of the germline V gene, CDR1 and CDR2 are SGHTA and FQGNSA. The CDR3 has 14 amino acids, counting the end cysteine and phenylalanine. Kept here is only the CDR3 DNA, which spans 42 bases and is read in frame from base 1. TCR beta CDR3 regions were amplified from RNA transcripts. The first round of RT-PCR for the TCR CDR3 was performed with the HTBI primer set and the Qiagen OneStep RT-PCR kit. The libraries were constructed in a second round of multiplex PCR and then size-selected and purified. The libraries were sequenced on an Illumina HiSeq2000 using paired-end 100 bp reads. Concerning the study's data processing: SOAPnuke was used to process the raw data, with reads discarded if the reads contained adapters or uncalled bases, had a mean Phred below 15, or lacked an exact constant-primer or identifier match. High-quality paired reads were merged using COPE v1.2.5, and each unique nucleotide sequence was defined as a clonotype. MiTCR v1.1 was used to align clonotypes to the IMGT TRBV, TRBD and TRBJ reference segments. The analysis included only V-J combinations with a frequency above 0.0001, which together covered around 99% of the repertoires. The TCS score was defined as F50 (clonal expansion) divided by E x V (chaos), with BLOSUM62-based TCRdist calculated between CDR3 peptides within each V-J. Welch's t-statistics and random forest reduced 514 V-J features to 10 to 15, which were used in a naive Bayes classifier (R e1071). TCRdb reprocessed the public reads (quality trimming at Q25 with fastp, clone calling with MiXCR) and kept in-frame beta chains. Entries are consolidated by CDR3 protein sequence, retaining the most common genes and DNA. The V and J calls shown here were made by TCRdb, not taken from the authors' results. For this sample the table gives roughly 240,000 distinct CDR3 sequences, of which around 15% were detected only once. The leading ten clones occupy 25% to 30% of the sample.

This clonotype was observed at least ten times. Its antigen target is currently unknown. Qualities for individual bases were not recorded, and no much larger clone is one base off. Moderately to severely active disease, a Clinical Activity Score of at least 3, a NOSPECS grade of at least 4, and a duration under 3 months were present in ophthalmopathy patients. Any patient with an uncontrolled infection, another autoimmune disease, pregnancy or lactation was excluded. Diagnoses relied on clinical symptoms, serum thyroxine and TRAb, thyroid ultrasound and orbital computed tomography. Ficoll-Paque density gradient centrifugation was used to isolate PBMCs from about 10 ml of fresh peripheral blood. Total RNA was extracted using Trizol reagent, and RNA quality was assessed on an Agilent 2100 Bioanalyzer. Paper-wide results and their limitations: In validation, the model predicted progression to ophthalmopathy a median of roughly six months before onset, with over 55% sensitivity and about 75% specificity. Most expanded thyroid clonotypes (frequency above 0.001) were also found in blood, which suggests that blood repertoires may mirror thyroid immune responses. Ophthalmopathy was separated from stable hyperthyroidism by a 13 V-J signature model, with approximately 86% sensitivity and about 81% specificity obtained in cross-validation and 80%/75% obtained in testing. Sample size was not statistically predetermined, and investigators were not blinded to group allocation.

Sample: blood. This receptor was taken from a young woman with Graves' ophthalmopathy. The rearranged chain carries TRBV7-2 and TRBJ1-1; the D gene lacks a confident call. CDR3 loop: CASSLAGMNTEAFF. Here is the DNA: TGTGCCAGCAGCTTAGCAGGAATGAACACTGAAGCTTTCTTT.